This TCR beta chain was found in a study of molecular identifiers for immune sequencing clone quantification. Broader study findings: For effector cells, clones above 20 RNA copies held over 98% of molecules; for naive cells, under 1%. Roughly 940,000 naive cells reportedly did not prevent detection of spiked Jurkat TCR RNA from one cell. Highly expanded clone sizes could be underestimated through barcode sharing by identical TCR molecules.

Concerning this clonotype: Its antigen remains unidentified.

Germline CDR1 KGHDR, CDR2 SFDVKD. CDR3 length equals 18 residues. With 8 bases clipped from V and 1 base from J, the junction kept 17 bases outside the gene matches. TCRdb reprocessed the PCR reads with MiXCR, giving one entry per CDR3 protein. This sample yields under 650,000 distinct CDR3 sequences, of which 15% to 20% are seen a single time; 0.7% to 1% belongs to the top ten. This receptor was identified in a human donor in good health. Some libraries in this study had Jurkat cell RNA spiked in. The chain uses TRBV24-1 and TRBJ2-5; 8 bases match TRBD1. Material: naive CD8+ T cells from blood, with Jurkat cell RNA spiked in. Subset noted: FACS-sorted CD8+CD4-CCR7+CD45RA+ naive T cells. The CDR3 nucleotides are TGTGCCACCACCCCTACTCGGACAGGGTCAATCACCCAAGAGACCCAGTACTTC. It translates to CATTPTRTGSITQETQYF.